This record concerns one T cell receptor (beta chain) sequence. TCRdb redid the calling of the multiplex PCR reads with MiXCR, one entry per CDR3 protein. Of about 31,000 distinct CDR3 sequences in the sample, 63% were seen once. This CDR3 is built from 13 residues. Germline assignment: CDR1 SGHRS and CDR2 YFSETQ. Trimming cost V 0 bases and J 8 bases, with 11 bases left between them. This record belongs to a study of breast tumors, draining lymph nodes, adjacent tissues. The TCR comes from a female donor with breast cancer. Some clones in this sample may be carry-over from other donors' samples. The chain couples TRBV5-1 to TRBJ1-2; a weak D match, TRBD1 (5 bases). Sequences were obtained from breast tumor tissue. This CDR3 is CASSLDLGGGYTF. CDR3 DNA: TGCGCCAGCAGCTTGGACTTGGGGGGAGGCTACACCTTC. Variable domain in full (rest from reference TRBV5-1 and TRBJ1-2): KAGVTQTPRYLIKTRGQQVTLSCSPISGHRSVSWYQQTPGQGLQFLFEYFSETQRNKGNFPGRFSGRQFSNSRSEMNVSTLELGDSALYLCASSLDLGGGYTFGSGTRLTVV.